These 16 T cell receptor beta chains came from one sample sequenced in a study of response to subunit inactivated influenza vaccine. TCRdb used MiXCR to reprocess the RT-PCR reads, holding one entry per CDR3 protein. The sample gives 500,000 to 550,000 distinct CDR3 sequences, approximately 22% of which show up once; approximately 3% is in the top ten. This sample was also put to use in a study of T cells expressing NK-cell markers. That study adds: Production of TCR beta cDNA relied on 5'RACE template switching with UMIs.

The material was CD4+ T cells sorted from PBMCs, obtained 11 to 12 days after vaccination. The receptors derive from a man aged 45-65 years who received an inactivated influenza vaccine.

The chain couples TRBV25-1 to TRBJ2-2; 10 bases fit TRBD1. This CDR3 has 15 residues. V shed 6 bases and J 0 bases; nucleotides not matched to a gene: 1. Germline assignment: CDR1 MGHDK and CDR2 SYGVNS. The CDR3 DNA follows: TGTGCCAGCAGGGGGACAGGGGCGAACACCGGGGAGCTGTTTTTT. Protein sequence: CASRGTGANTGELFF.

The CDR3 nucleotides read TGCAGTGCTAGAGATTGGTTAGCGGGAGTGGATGAGCAGTTCTTC. Translation gives CSARDWLAGVDEQFF. The V and J genes are TRBV20-1 and TRBJ2-1; 9 bases line up with TRBD2. Germline V gene data show CDR1 as DFQATT and CDR2 as SNEGSKA (reference sequence). Trimming cost V 0 bases and J 8 bases; bases outside gene matches: 8. CDR3 size: 15 residues.

V and J are TRBV29-1 and TRBJ1-4, with 7 bases identical to TRBD1. Looked up from germline, CDR1 is SQVTM and CDR2 is ANQGSEA. This CDR3 has 13 amino acids. V lost 6 bases and J lost 4; bases outside the gene matches: 5. The CDR3 DNA sequence: TGCAGCGTGAGGGGACAGTTTAATGAAAAACTGTTTTTT. Translation gives CSVRGQFNEKLFF.

This chain uses TRBV9 with TRBJ2-2, with a possible D match to TRBD1 (7 bases). Germline lookup yields CDR1 SGDLS and CDR2 YYNGEE. V was cut by 4 bases and J by 4 bases, with 20 bases left in between. CDR3 length: 17 residues. CDR3 in amino acids: CASSPRQGGVSTGELFF. The CDR3 DNA is TGTGCCAGCAGCCCCCGTCAGGGGGGCGTTAGCACCGGGGAGCTGTTTTTT.

There are a few counts of this clonotype. The chain has TRBV7-2 and TRBJ2-3; D unclear. Trimming cost V 5 bases and J 2 bases, with 11 bases left between them. The CDR3 runs to 14 residues. The V gene's germline CDR1 is SGHTA and CDR2 FQGNSA. Written as DNA, the CDR3 is TGTGCCAGCAGCCCAACTTGGGTCACAGATACGCAGTATTTT. As protein: CASSPTWVTDTQYF.

This chain joins TRBV29-1 and TRBJ2-1; 9 bases map to TRBD2. This CDR3 contains 13 residues. V lost 4 bases and J lost 10; bases outside the gene matches: 8. Germline CDR1 and CDR2: SQVTM and ANQGSEA. The CDR3 sequence is CSVVQAGGGEQFF. The CDR3 bases are TGCAGCGTTGTTCAGGCGGGAGGGGGCGAGCAGTTCTTC.

This clonotype was found a few times. V usage is TRBV20-1 and J usage is TRBJ2-7, with TRBD2 matching over 8 bases. The CDR3 is 15 amino acids. V shed 0 bases and J 3 bases; nucleotides not matched to a gene: 7. Germline CDR1 DFQATT, CDR2 SNEGSKA (reference sequence). CDR3 nucleotide sequence: TGCAGTGCTAGAGAAGCGGGAGTCAGGGGCTACGAGCAGTACTTC. Translated: CSAREAGVRGYEQYF.

This clonotype appeared a few times. The chain carries TRBV12-3 or TRBV12-4 and TRBJ2-3, with TRBD1 matching over 9 bases. The CDR3 is made up of 14 amino acids. V gave up 3 bases and J gave up 7 bases; unmatched junction bases: 5. The CDR3 DNA follows: TGTGCCAGCAGTTTGTGGGACAGGGCAAATACGCAGTATTTT. As protein: CASSLWDRANTQYF.

This chain connects TRBV7-9 to TRBJ1-1; a possible D gene is TRBD1 (5 bases). V lost 2 bases and J 11 bases, leaving 21 bases between the germline ends. The CDR3 is 15 amino acids. The germline gives CDR1 SEHNR, CDR2 FQNEAQ (reference sequence). The chain's CDR3 is CASSLFTLGRGSAFF. CDR3 sequence (DNA): TGTGCCAGCAGCTTATTTACCCTCGGAAGGGGATCGGCTTTCTTT.

The CDR3 region is CASRTNRGTEAFF. The CDR3 bases are TGCGCCAGCAGGACAAATCGGGGCACTGAAGCTTTCTTT. The V and J genes are TRBV5-1 and TRBJ1-1; D uncertain. CDR1 and CDR2 (germline): SGHRS, YFSETQ. The CDR3 has 13 residues. V lost 5 bases and J lost 4, with 12 bases in between.

Only a few counts were recorded for this clonotype. The rearrangement uses TRBV28 and TRBJ2-5, with D tentatively TRBD2 (6 bases). Per germline, CDR1 MDHEN and CDR2 SYDVKM. CDR3 length equals 16 residues. Trimming pared 2 bases from V and 4 bases from J, leaving 17 bases between. As DNA, the CDR3 is TGTGCCAGCAGTTTAGGGGCGCGGGGTGGGGCAGAGACCCAGTACTTC. Amino acid sequence: CASSLGARGGAETQYF.

The CDR3: CAISDRTSHEQYF. The CDR3 bases are TGTGCCATCAGTGATCGGACTAGCCACGAGCAGTACTTC. J is TRBJ2-7 and V is TRBV10-3; 8 nucleotides agree with TRBD2. The CDR3 consists of 13 residues. The ends lost 3 bases at V and 5 bases at J; junction bases unmatched: 3. Germline CDR1 ENHRY, CDR2 SYGVKD.

This clonotype appeared a few times. V usage is TRBV27 and J usage is TRBJ2-7; D is undetermined. The V gene's germline CDR1 is MNHEY and CDR2 SMNVEV (reference sequence). The CDR3 is 15 amino acids. Trimming shortened V by 0 bases and J by 0 bases, and 9 bases separated the two germline ends. Written as DNA, the CDR3 is TGTGCCAGCAGTTTATCGAGTTTGCGCTCCTACGAGCAGTACTTC. This sequence encodes CASSLSSLRSYEQYF.

This clonotype turned up a few times. The chain is built from TRBV5-1 and TRBJ2-1; 10 nucleotides agree with TRBD2. Germline CDR1 is SGHRS and CDR2 is YFSETQ. J was trimmed by 9 bases and V by 1 base; bases with no gene match: 10. This CDR3 contains 16 residues. CDR3 DNA: TGCGCCAGCAGCTTGTATCCCCCGGCTAGCGGGGGTGAGCAGTTCTTC. It yields the protein CASSLYPPASGGEQFF.

This clonotype was detected many times. V usage is TRBV5-1 and J usage is TRBJ2-5, with a tentative D call TRBD1 (5 bases). The V end lost 2 bases, the J end lost 4 bases, and 6 bases lay between the germline ends. In germline, CDR1 is SGHRS, CDR2 YFSETQ. There are 12 residues in the CDR3. This chain's CDR3 is CASSFQGETQYF. The CDR3 DNA reads as TGCGCCAGCAGCTTCCAGGGAGAGACCCAGTACTTC.

The chain couples TRBV24-1 to TRBJ1-2; D remains ambiguous. Germline V lookup: CDR1 KGHDR, CDR2 SFDVKD. The length of the CDR3 is 14 residues. V lost 1 base to trimming and J lost 6 bases, with 11 bases between them. The CDR3 bases are TGTGCCACCAGTGATTTAGGCAGGTCCCATGGCTACACCTTC. Protein: CATSDLGRSHGYTF.